The sequence of this TCR beta chain was determined in a study of T-cell memory formation after mild COVID-19 (dated by TCRdb to the early 2020s). About the study as a whole: TCR sequence clusters from the two donors were found to be largely donor specific. In two donors, T-cell clones that expanded and contracted after mild COVID-19 were followed by sequencing TCRalpha and TCRbeta repertoires longitudinally. Two young, previously healthy adult volunteers, one female and one male, were included in the cohort. What the research found in general, with its limitations: Some responding clones were detected in pre-infection memory, which suggested that pre-existing cross-reactive memory T cells had joined the SARS-CoV-2 response. Whether the second-wave clones peaking on day 37 were SARS-CoV-2 specific was not confirmed. From day 15 to 85, contracting clones showed balanced CD4/CD8 phenotypes, whereas a second wave of clones that expanded from day 15 to 37 leaned towards CD4+. Only a couple of mild cases were covered by the study, and larger cohorts that include severe cases with pre-infection samples were considered necessary. Contracting CD4+ clones appeared mostly in the CM and EM memory subsets, whereas CD8+ clones were enriched in EMRA.

Ficoll-Paque density gradient centrifugation was the method used to isolate PBMCs. The sample was run on an Illumina NovaSeq 6000. TCRalpha and TCRbeta cDNA libraries were constructed by 5'RACE with constant-segment primers, with sample barcodes and unique molecular identifiers being introduced. Trizol reagent was used to extract RNA from every sample. Amplification of the libraries took two PCR steps, and the second step added a second sample barcode plus Illumina TruSeq adapters. Sequencing of the libraries was done on an Illumina NovaSeq, producing 2 x 150 bp paired-end reads. The authors' pipeline ran thus. With migec v1.2.7, reads were demultiplexed and then collapsed into UMI-guided consensus sequences. Using mixcr v2.1.11, the UMI consensuses were aligned to TRA and TRB V and J templates and assembled into clonotypes. A clonotype was counted as expanded or contracted only if both edgeR and NoisET called the change significant, with noise models trained on biological replicates. For edgeR calls, a false discovery rate-adjusted p below 0.01 and a log2 fold-change threshold of 1 were applied. PCA with hierarchical clustering of max-normalized trajectories of the 1000 most abundant clonotypes was used as exploratory dynamics analysis. Separately sequenced CD4+ and CD8+ repertoires were used to assign the CD4 or CD8 phenotype of responding clones. The raw public reads went through TCRdb reprocessing: fastp at Q25, MiXCR clone calling, in-frame beta chains kept. Records with the same CDR3 protein are collapsed into one entry carrying the most frequent genes and DNA. What appears here as the V and J calls and clone size reflects TCRdb's work, not the paper's. The sample profile shows about 45,000 distinct CDR3 sequences; 6% to 9.5% of them were found once. The top ten clones comprise about 1.5% of the sample.

This clonotype was picked up a small number of times. What this receptor recognizes is not known. It has no much larger one-base neighbor in the sample; base qualities were not kept. The junction shows trimming of 0 bases on V and 7 bases on J, plus 11 bases between the germline ends. The CDR3, from cysteine to phenylalanine, totals 14 residues. Only the CDR3 DNA stays, 42 bases, in frame from base 1. In the germline V gene, CDR1 corresponds to LGHNA and CDR2 to YSLEER. The sequence is built from TRBV4-3 and TRBJ2-3; D gene: possibly TRBD1, on 5 matching bases. The clonotype originates from a man younger than 35 who had mild COVID-19 (a few samples of this study predate the infection). The sample titles of this study are shuffled in the database, so cell type and time point are left out; the donor was told from shared clones. Input material: PBMCs or a T cell subset sorted from them (not recorded which). The CDR3 region has the sequence CASSQDGATNTQYF. The DNA reads TGCGCCAGCAGCCAAGATGGGGCCACCAATACGCAGTATTTT.